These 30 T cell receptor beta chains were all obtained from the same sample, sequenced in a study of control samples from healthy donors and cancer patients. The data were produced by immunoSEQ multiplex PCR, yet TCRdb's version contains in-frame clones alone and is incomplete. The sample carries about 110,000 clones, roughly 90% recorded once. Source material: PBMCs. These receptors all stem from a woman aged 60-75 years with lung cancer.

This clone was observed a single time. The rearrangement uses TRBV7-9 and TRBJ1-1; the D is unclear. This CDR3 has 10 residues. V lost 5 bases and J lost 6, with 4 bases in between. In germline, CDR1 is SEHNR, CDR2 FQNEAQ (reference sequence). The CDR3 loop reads CASSGAEAFF. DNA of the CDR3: TGTGCCAGCAGCGGGGCTGAAGCTTTCTTT.

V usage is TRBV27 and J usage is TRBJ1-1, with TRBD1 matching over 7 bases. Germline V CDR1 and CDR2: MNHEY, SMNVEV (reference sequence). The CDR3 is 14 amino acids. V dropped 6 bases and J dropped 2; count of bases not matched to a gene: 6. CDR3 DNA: TGTGCCAGCAGGCTCACAGGGGTAAACACTGAAGCTTTCTTT. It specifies CASRLTGVNTEAFF.

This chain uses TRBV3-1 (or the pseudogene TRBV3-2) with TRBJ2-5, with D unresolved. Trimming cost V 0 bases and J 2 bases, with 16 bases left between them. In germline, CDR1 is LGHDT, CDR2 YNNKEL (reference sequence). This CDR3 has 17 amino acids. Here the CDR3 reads CASSQDRQKFAQETQYF. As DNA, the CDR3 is TGTGCCAGCAGCCAAGATCGGCAGAAGTTCGCTCAAGAGACCCAGTACTTC.

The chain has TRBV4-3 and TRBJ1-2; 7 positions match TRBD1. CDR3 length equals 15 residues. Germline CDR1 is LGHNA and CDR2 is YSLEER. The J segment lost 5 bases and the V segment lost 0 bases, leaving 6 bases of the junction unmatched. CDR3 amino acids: CASSQDDRALYGYTF. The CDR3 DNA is TGCGCCAGCAGCCAAGACGACAGGGCCCTTTATGGCTACACCTTC.

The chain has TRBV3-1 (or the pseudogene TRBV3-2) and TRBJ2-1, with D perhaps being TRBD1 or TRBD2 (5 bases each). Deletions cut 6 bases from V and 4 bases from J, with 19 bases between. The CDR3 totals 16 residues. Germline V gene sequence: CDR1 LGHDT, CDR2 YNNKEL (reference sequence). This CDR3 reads CASSYTGLRSYNEQFF. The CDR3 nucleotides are TGTGCCAGCAGTTATACAGGACTTCGCAGTTACAATGAGCAGTTCTTC.

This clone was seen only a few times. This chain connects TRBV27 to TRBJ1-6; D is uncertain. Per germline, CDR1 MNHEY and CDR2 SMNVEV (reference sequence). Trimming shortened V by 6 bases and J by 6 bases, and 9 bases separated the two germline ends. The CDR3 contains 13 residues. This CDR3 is CASRFSLNSPLHF. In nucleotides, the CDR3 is TGTGCCAGCAGATTCAGTCTTAATTCACCCCTCCACTTT.

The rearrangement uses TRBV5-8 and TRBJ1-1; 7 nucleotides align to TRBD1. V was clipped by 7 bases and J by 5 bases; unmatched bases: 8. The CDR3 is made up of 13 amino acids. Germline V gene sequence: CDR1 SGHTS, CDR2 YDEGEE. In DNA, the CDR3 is TGTGCCAGCCGTGCAGGGGGAAGTACTGAAGCTTTCTTT. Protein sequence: CASRAGGSTEAFF.

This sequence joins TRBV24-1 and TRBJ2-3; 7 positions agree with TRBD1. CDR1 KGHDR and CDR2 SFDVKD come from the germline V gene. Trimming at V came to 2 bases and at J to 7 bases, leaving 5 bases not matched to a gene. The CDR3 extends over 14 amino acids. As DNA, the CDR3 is TGTGCCACCAGTGATTCCTCCAGGGGGAATACGCAGTATTTT. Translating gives CATSDSSRGNTQYF.

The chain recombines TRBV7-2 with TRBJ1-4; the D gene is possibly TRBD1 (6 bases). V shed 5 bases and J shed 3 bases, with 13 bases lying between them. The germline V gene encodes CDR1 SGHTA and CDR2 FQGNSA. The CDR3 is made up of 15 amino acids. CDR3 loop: CASSPRQVANEKLFF. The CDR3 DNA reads TGTGCCAGCAGCCCCCGACAGGTGGCTAATGAAAAACTGTTTTTT.

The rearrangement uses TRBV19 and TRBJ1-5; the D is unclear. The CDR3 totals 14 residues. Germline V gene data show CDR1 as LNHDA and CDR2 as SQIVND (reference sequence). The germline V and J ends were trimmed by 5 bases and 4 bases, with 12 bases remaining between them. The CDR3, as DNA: TGTGCCAGTAGTCCCCCGGGTGAAAATCAGCCCCAGCATTTT. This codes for CASSPPGENQPQHF.

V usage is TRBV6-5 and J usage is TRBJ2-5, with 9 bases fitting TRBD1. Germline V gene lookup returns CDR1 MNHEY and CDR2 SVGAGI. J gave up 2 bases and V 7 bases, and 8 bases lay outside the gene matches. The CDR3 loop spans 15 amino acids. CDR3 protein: CASTSGQGIQETQYF. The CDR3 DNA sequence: TGTGCCAGCACCTCGGGACAGGGCATTCAAGAGACCCAGTACTTC.

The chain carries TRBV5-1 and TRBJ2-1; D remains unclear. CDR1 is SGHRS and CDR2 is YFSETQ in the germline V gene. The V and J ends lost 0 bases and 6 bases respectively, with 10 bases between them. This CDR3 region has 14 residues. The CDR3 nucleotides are TGCGCCAGCAGCTTGGGGGTCTGGGGCAATGAGCAGTTCTTC. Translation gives CASSLGVWGNEQFF.

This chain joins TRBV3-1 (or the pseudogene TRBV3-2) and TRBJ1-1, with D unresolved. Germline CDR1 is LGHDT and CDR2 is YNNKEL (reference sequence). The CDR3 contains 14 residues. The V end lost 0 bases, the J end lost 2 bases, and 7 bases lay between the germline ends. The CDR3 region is CASSQDTDNTEAFF. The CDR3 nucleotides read TGTGCCAGCAGCCAAGATACAGATAACACTGAAGCTTTCTTT.

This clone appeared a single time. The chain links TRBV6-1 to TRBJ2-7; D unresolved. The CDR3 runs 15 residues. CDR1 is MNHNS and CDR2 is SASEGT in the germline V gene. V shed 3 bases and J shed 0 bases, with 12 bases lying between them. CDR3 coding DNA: TGTGCCAGCAGTGATAATGGACGGATCTCCTACGAGCAGTACTTC. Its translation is CASSDNGRISYEQYF.

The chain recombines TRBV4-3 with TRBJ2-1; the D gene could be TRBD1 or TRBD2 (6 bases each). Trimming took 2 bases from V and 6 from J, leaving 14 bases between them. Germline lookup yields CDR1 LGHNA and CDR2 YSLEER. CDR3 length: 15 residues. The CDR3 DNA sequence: TGCGCCAGCAGCCAACCCTCCGGGGGCATCAATGAGCAGTTCTTC. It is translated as CASSQPSGGINEQFF.

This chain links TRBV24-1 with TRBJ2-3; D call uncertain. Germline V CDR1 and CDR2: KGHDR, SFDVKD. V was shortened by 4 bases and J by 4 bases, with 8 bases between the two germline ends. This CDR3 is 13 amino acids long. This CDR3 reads CATSERAADTQYF. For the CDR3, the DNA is TGTGCCACCAGTGAAAGAGCTGCAGATACGCAGTATTTT.

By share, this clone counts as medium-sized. The CDR3 bases are TGCGCCAGCAGCGCCCGGGGAACTCGCTCCTACGAGCAGTACTTC. Amino acids: CASSARGTRSYEQYF. The genes are TRBV4-1 and TRBJ2-7; a weak D match, TRBD2 (5 bases). Trimming cost V 5 bases and J 0 bases, with 14 bases left between them. This CDR3 is built from 15 residues. CDR1 is MGHRA and CDR2 is YSYEKL in the germline V gene.

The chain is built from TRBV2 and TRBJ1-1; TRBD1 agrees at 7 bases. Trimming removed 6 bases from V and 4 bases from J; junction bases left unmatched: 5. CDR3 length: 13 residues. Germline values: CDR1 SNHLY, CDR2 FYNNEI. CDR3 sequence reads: CASSTGVGTEAFF. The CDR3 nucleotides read TGTGCCAGCAGCACAGGGGTGGGCACTGAAGCTTTCTTT.

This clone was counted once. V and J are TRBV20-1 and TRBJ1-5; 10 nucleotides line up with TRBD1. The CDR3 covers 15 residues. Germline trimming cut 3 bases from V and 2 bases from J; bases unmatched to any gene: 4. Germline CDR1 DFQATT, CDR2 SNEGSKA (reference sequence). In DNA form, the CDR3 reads TGCAGTGCTAGTAAGACAGGGGGCGGCAATCAGCCCCAGCATTTT. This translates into CSASKTGGGNQPQHF.

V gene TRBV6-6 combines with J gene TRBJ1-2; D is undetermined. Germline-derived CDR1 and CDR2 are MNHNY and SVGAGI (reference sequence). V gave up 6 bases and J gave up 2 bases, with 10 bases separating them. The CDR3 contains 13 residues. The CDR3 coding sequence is TGTGCCAGCAGAGAGGCGACGAACTATGGCTACACCTTC. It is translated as CASREATNYGYTF.

The CDR3 sequence is CASSAPSGEQYF. CDR3 coding DNA: TGTGCCAGCAGCGCCCCTTCCGGCGAGCAGTACTTC. The chain joins TRBV9 to TRBJ2-7; D call uncertain. V was pared by 3 bases and J by 6 bases, with 10 bases between. CDR1 is SGDLS, CDR2 YYNGEE, per germline. CDR3 size: 12 residues.

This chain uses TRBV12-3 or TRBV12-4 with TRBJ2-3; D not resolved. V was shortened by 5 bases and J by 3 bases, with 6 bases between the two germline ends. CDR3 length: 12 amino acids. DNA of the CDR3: TGTGCCAGCAGTCTCAATACAGATACGCAGTATTTT. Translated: CASSLNTDTQYF.

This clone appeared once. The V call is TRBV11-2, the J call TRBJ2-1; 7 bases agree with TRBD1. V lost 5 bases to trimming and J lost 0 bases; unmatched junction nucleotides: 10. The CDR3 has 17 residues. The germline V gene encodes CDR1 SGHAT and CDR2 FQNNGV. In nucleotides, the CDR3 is TGTGCCAGCAGCCCTCGCAGGGGGATTACCTCCTACAATGAGCAGTTCTTC. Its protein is CASSPRRGITSYNEQFF.

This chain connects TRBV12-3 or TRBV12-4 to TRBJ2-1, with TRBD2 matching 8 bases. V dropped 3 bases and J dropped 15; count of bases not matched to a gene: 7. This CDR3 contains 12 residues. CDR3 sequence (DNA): TGTGCCAGCAGTTTCGGGAGGGAGAAGACGTTCTTC. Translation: CASSFGREKTFF.

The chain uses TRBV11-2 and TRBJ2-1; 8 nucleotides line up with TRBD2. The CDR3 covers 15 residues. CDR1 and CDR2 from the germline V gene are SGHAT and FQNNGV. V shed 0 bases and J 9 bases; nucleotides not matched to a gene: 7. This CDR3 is CASSLDRSGAGEQFF. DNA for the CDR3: TGTGCCAGCAGCTTAGACCGTAGCGGGGCGGGTGAGCAGTTCTTC.

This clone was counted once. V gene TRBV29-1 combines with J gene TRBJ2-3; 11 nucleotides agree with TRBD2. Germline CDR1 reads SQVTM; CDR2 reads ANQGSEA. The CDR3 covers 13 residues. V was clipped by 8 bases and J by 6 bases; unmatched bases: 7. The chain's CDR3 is CSSLAGAGDTQYF. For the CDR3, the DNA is TGCAGCTCACTAGCGGGGGCCGGGGATACGCAGTATTTT.

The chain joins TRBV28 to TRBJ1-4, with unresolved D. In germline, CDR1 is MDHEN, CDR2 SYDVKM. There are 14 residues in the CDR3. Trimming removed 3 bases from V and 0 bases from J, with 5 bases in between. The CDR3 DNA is TGTGCCAGCAGTTTGAAAGCAACTAATGAAAAACTGTTTTTT. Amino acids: CASSLKATNEKLFF.

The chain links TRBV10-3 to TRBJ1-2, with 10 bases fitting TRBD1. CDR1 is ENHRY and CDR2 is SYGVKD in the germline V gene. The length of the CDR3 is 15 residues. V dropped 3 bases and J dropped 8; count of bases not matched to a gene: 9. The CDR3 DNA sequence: TGTGCCATCAGTGAACGGACAGGGGGTGAGGGCGGCTACACCTTC. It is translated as CAISERTGGEGGYTF.

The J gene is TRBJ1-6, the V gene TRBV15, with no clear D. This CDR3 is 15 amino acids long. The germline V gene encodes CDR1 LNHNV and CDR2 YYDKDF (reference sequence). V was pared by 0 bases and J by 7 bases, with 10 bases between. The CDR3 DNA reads TGTGCCACCAGCAGAGATGGTGGTTCCAATTCACCCCTCCACTTT. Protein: CATSRDGGSNSPLHF.

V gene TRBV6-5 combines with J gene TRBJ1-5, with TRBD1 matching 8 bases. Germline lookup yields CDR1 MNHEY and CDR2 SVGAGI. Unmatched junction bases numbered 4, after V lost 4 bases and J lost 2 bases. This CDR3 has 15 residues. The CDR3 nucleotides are TGTGCCAGCAGTTCAGGGGGCGCAGGCAATCAGCCCCAGCATTTT. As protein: CASSSGGAGNQPQHF.